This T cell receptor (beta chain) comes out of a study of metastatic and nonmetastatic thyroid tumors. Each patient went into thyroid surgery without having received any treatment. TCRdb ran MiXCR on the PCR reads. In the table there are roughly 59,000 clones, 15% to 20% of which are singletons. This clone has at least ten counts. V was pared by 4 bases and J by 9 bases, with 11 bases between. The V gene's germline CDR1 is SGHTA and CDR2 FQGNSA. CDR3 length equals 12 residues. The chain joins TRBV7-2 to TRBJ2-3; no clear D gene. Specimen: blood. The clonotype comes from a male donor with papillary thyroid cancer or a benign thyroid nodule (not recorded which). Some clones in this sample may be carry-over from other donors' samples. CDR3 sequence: CASSSGLRTQYF. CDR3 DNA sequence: TGTGCCAGCAGCTCCGGCCTACGAACGCAGTATTTT.